This T cell receptor beta chain derives from a study of blood T cell repertoires in COVID-19. Clones were sequenced by immunoSEQ multiplex PCR, and TCRdb holds only the in-frame ones, with some missing. The repertoire holds approximately 89,000 clones, with about four fifths as singletons. CDR1 is SGHTS and CDR2 is YDEGEE in the germline V gene. J was trimmed by 7 bases and V by 0 bases; bases with no gene match: 16. The length of the CDR3 is 18 residues. The Seattle patients joined while their infection was active and were tracked longitudinally afterward. The chain employs TRBV5-8 and TRBJ2-3, with 8 positions matching TRBD2. The receptor's source is a man between 70 and 80 years old with COVID-19, enrolled during active disease. Sequencing was carried out using peripheral blood. CDR3 bases: TGTGCCAGCAGCTTGGATCTTTGGGCTAGCGGGTCGCGCCATACGCAGTATTTT. This gives the protein CASSLDLWASGSRHTQYF.